This T cell receptor beta chain is drawn from a study of graft-versus-host responses after intestinal transplantation. The wider study: Recipients had transplants, and these were multivisceral, liver-intestinal, or isolated intestinal.

Libraries were prepared by immunoSEQ multiplex PCR; TCRdb keeps only in-frame clonotypes and omits some of them. This sample has over 70,000 clones, with 80% to 85% found just once. Overall study results and limits: The presence of high graft-versus-host to host-versus-graft clonal ratios in allografts characterized patients with graft-donor T cell macrochimerism. Recipient bone marrow held GvH clones, some seen earlier in ileum or blood.

Note on this clone: Its antigen is currently unknown.

J was trimmed by 1 base and V by 5 bases; bases with no gene match: 3. The CDR3 is made up of 15 amino acids. Germline lookup yields CDR1 LNHNV and CDR2 YYDKDF (reference sequence). Here the sequenced sample was unstimulated CD8+ T cells sorted from spleen or lymph node cells, taken before intestinal transplant. The chain employs TRBV15 and TRBJ2-1; 9 bases line up with TRBD1. The clonotype was recovered from a human donor who received an intestinal transplant. The CDR3 loop reads CATSEDRGSYNEQFF. As DNA, the CDR3 is TGTGCCACCAGCGAGGACAGGGGTTCCTACAATGAGCAGTTCTTC.